This is a list of T cell receptor beta chains from one sample in a study of cytomegalovirus exposure and HLA in healthy donors. Repertoires were generated with immunoSEQ multiplex PCR, while TCRdb's copy carries only in-frame clones and drops some. The sample consists of under 150,000 clones, approximately 90% of them appearing once. Sequencing was performed on PBMCs. The receptors originated from a young man in good health and CMV-seronegative. Each CDR3 is given with its conserved first and last residue. Each record gives: D gene, clone size, V gene, J gene, CDR3 protein, CDR3 DNA. A D gene is named only where the DNA matches it firmly. Some rows mark clone size as missing; the rest say once, few, many or name a class of expanded clone.

D: .; size: .; V: TRBV14; J: TRBJ1-1; CDR3: CASSQRRGMGNTEAFF; DNA: TGTGCCAGCAGCCAAAGGAGGGGTATGGGGAACACTGAAGCTTTCTTT
D: .; size: .; V: TRBV27; J: TRBJ2-3; CDR3: CASSYPGDTQYF; DNA: TGTGCCAGCAGTTATCCAGGGGATACGCAGTATTTT
D: .; size: .; V: TRBV30; J: TRBJ1-2; CDR3: CAWSVGVYGYTF; DNA: TGTGCCTGGAGTGTAGGAGTCTATGGCTACACCTTC
D: .; size: .; V: TRBV6-1; J: TRBJ1-5; CDR3: CASSEARNTEGFLPQHF; DNA: TGTGCCAGCAGTGAAGCTAGGAACACCGAGGGTTTTTTGCCCCAGCATTTT
D: .; size: few; V: TRBV30; J: TRBJ1-1; CDR3: CAWSGAGWGNTEAFF; DNA: TGTGCCTGGAGTGGGGCAGGGTGGGGGAACACTGAAGCTTTCTTT
D: .; size: .; V: TRBV6-1; J: TRBJ1-2; CDR3: CASSGRLSGGYTF; DNA: TGTGCCAGCAGTGGGAGGTTATCGGGTGGCTACACCTTC
D: .; size: .; V: TRBV2; J: TRBJ1-3; CDR3: CASTLTDSGNTIYF; DNA: TGTGCCAGCACACTGACAGACTCTGGAAACACCATATATTTT
D: TRBD1; size: .; V: TRBV5-4; J: TRBJ2-1; CDR3: CASSPDRATYNEQFF; DNA: TGTGCCAGCAGCCCGGACAGGGCCACCTACAATGAGCAGTTCTTC
D: TRBD1; size: .; V: TRBV5-1; J: TRBJ2-7; CDR3: CATRDRTNSYEQYF; DNA: TGCGCCACCAGGGACAGAACCAACTCCTACGAGCAGTACTTC
D: TRBD1; size: .; V: TRBV5-1; J: TRBJ2-2; CDR3: CASRTGDQSTGELFF; DNA: TGCGCCAGCAGGACAGGGGATCAGAGCACCGGGGAGCTGTTTTTT
D: .; size: .; V: TRBV19; J: TRBJ1-5; CDR3: CASSSQGLENQPQHF; DNA: TGTGCCAGTAGTTCCCAGGGTTTAGAAAATCAGCCCCAGCATTTT
D: TRBD1; size: .; V: TRBV7-2; J: TRBJ1-2; CDR3: CASSVQGASYGYTF; DNA: TGTGCCAGCAGCGTACAGGGGGCTAGCTATGGCTACACCTTC
D: TRBD2; size: .; V: TRBV30; J: TRBJ2-7; CDR3: CAWSTRRGVSYEQYF; DNA: TGTGCCTGGAGTACGCGGCGGGGGGTCTCCTACGAGCAGTACTTC
D: .; size: .; V: TRBV16; J: TRBJ2-7; CDR3: CASSQSGGQSPYEQYF; DNA: TGTGCCAGCAGCCAATCGGGGGGACAGAGCCCCTACGAGCAGTACTTC
D: .; size: .; V: TRBV30; J: TRBJ1-5; CDR3: CAWSTGLMSNQPQHF; DNA: TGTGCCTGGAGTACAGGGTTGATGAGCAATCAGCCCCAGCATTTT
D: .; size: once; V: TRBV27; J: TRBJ1-2; CDR3: CASSSYRVGYGYTF; DNA: TGTGCCAGCAGTTCTTACAGGGTTGGATATGGCTACACCTTC
D: .; size: .; V: TRBV5-6; J: TRBJ1-4; CDR3: CASSWGPVGEKLFF; DNA: TGTGCCAGCAGCTGGGGCCCGGTCGGGGAAAAACTGTTTTTT
D: .; size: .; V: TRBV27; J: TRBJ2-7; CDR3: CASSLLAEATYEQYF; DNA: TGTGCCAGCAGTTTATTAGCGGAAGCGACGTACGAGCAGTACTTC
D: TRBD1; size: once; V: TRBV5-1; J: TRBJ2-1; CDR3: CASSPRQGSYNEQFF; DNA: TGCGCCAGCAGCCCGAGACAGGGCTCCTACAATGAGCAGTTCTTC
D: .; size: .; V: TRBV7-8; J: TRBJ2-1; CDR3: CASSYQAAQPGEYNEQFF; DNA: TGTGCCAGCAGTTACCAAGCGGCCCAACCGGGGGAATACAATGAGCAGTTCTTC
D: TRBD1; size: .; V: TRBV4-3; J: TRBJ1-4; CDR3: CASSRGQGSFEKLFF; DNA: TGCGCCAGCAGCCGGGGACAGGGGTCGTTCGAAAAACTGTTTTTT
D: TRBD1; size: .; V: TRBV19; J: TRBJ1-5; CDR3: CASTSTGGSNQPQHF; DNA: TGTGCCAGTACTTCCACAGGGGGAAGCAATCAGCCCCAGCATTTT
D: TRBD2; size: .; V: TRBV6-4; J: TRBJ2-3; CDR3: CASSPLAGGITDTQYF; DNA: TGTGCCAGCAGTCCATTAGCGGGAGGGATCACAGATACGCAGTATTTT
D: .; size: .; V: TRBV12-5; J: TRBJ2-3; CDR3: CASGSSRQGSGTDTQYF; DNA: TGTGCTAGTGGTTCCTCCCGGCAGGGCTCGGGCACAGATACGCAGTATTTT
D: TRBD1; size: .; V: TRBV7-6; J: TRBJ1-4; CDR3: CASRTDRQQRATNEKLFF; DNA: TGTGCCAGCAGAACGGACAGGCAGCAAAGGGCAACTAATGAAAAACTGTTTTTT
D: TRBD1; size: .; V: TRBV19; J: TRBJ2-2; CDR3: CASRLWTGGGTGELFF; DNA: TGTGCCAGTAGACTATGGACAGGGGGCGGCACCGGGGAGCTGTTTTTT
D: .; size: .; V: TRBV4-3; J: TRBJ1-2; CDR3: CASSQATLLHSLYGYTF; DNA: TGCGCCAGCAGCCAAGCTACTCTTCTGCACTCTCTCTATGGCTACACCTTC
D: TRBD1; size: .; V: TRBV6-5; J: TRBJ2-7; CDR3: CASRSGTGMYEQYF; DNA: TGTGCCAGCAGGTCCGGGACAGGGATGTACGAGCAGTACTTC
D: TRBD2; size: .; V: TRBV4-1; J: TRBJ2-2; CDR3: CASSPISGGYHRFRELFF; DNA: TGCGCCAGCAGCCCAATCAGCGGGGGATACCACCGTTTTAGGGAGCTGTTTTTT
D: .; size: .; V: TRBV5-1; J: TRBJ1-2; CDR3: CASSLPGPYGYTF; DNA: TGCGCCAGCAGCTTGCCAGGCCCCTATGGCTACACCTTC
D: .; size: .; V: TRBV5-8; J: TRBJ2-3; CDR3: CASSLAQGSSTDTQYF; DNA: TGTGCCAGCAGCTTGGCCCAGGGCTCTAGCACAGATACGCAGTATTTT
D: TRBD2; size: .; V: TRBV5-8; J: TRBJ2-1; CDR3: CASSLVSGGRYNEQFF; DNA: TGTGCCAGCAGCTTGGTGTCTGGCGGGAGGTACAATGAGCAGTTCTTC
D: .; size: .; V: TRBV9; J: TRBJ2-1; CDR3: CASSVQGSHNEQFF; DNA: TGTGCCAGCAGCGTCCAGGGTTCTCATAATGAGCAGTTCTTC
D: TRBD2; size: .; V: TRBV4-3; J: TRBJ2-5; CDR3: CASSLESGSRETQYF; DNA: TGCGCCAGCAGCCTAGAGAGCGGGAGTAGGGAGACCCAGTACTTC
D: .; size: .; V: TRBV30; J: TRBJ2-1; CDR3: CAWSTQGYEQFF; DNA: TGTGCCTGGAGTACACAGGGTTATGAGCAGTTCTTC
D: .; size: .; V: TRBV30; J: TRBJ2-3; CDR3: CAWSKRDTQYF; DNA: TGTGCCTGGAGCAAGCGAGATACGCAGTATTTT
D: .; size: .; V: TRBV7-9; J: TRBJ2-3; CDR3: CAADSGSTDTQYF; DNA: TGTGCAGCCGACAGCGGGAGCACAGATACGCAGTATTTT
D: TRBD1; size: .; V: TRBV5-1; J: TRBJ2-7; CDR3: CASSLLGGEYEQYF; DNA: TGCGCCAGCAGCTTGCTAGGGGGCGAATACGAGCAGTACTTC
D: .; size: once; V: TRBV27; J: TRBJ1-5; CDR3: CASSFSGSNQPQHF; DNA: TGTGCCAGCAGTTTTAGCGGATCCAATCAGCCCCAGCATTTT
D: TRBD2; size: .; V: TRBV7-2; J: TRBJ2-7; CDR3: CASSFTSGSYEQYF; DNA: TGTGCCAGCAGCTTCACTAGCGGTTCCTACGAGCAGTACTTC